This T cell receptor (beta chain) is drawn from a study of blood T cell repertoires in COVID-19 (TCRdb year 2020). With regard to the full study: Samples covering the acute and convalescent phases of COVID-19 were provided by collaborators in the United States, Italy and Spain. Where available, HLA class I and class II types were taken from metadata supplied by the sample provider and were not determined by assay-based typing. The repertoires were released in a freely available public database meant as a resource for research on the immune response to SARS-CoV-2. Deeply sampled blood TCRbeta repertoires from subjects exposed to, actively infected with, or recovered from COVID-19 were included in the dataset. The samples were drawn from the first 160 participants of the ongoing ImmuneRACE study and from 1,254 subjects provided by 6 global collaborators. The prospective study material was composed of cDNA or gDNA derived from T cells, B-cell-depleted T cells, or PBMCs. Sample metadata almost always included a de-identified subject ID, COVID-19 status, age in years and sex.

Summary of the overall study and its limitations: How much clinical and demographic metadata was included differed by source and by participant, and the metadata was provided uncurated.

TCRbeta CDR3 regions were amplified from genomic DNA by means of the immunoSEQ Assay, a bias-controlled multiplex PCR. Processing in the source paper ran as follows. Nucleated cell counts per sample were estimated from amplification of reference gene primers within the assay. To quantify the absolute abundance of each unique TCRbeta CDR3 rearrangement, sequence reads were collapsed and filtered. Productive Simpson clonality was computed per sample as the square root of Simpson's diversity index over productive rearrangements. TCRdb holds this immuneACCESS table with in-frame rearrangements only. Some clones are missing; in checked studies, unresolved V genes explain under half, and the rest has no known cause. D and trimming were read from the DNA, whereas the V and J calls and clone size are those reported in that table. The table for this sample lists more than 200,000 clones; around 90% of them were counted only once. Roughly 4.9% of the sample lies in the top ten.

V was cut back by 3 bases and J by 1 base, leaving a gap of 6 bases between them. The CDR3 starts with the cysteine, ends with the phenylalanine, and has 13 residues. Solely the CDR3 DNA is kept, with 39 bases framed from the first base. CDR1 and CDR2 are read off the germline V gene (reference sequence) as DFQATT and SNEGSKA. In Seattle, one collaborating source enrolled patients while the infection was active and tracked those patients longitudinally over the course of disease. Collaborating institutions collected whole blood in K2EDTA tubes following their own protocols. For TCRbeta analysis, collaborators shipped samples in one of three forms: frozen whole blood, isolated PBMCs, or DNA extracted from either of those sample types. In regard to this clone: Its recognized antigen is unknown. No much larger clonotype is one base removed from it; base qualities were not supplied.

This receptor was taken from a woman aged 60-75 years with COVID-19, enrolled during active disease. The rearranged segments are TRBV20-1 and TRBJ2-2; no D gene can be assigned with confidence. The sequencing sample was made of peripheral blood. CDR3 loop: CSASFGNTGELFF. The sequenced DNA is TGCAGTGCTAGTTTCGGGAACACCGGGGAGCTGTTTTTT.